This T cell receptor (beta chain) was obtained from a study of OX40 agonist ivuxolimab in advanced cancers. Background for the entire study: Ivuxolimab was a fully human IgG2 agonistic monoclonal antibody targeting the costimulatory receptor OX40 (CD134). Intravenous ivuxolimab was administered to patients every 2 weeks at six dose levels: 0.01, 0.1, 0.3, 1.5, 3 and 10 mg/kg. Among the approximately 50 dose-escalation patients, 19 had hepatocellular carcinoma, roughly 15 melanoma, 9 renal cell carcinoma and 9 head and neck cancer. In the dose-escalation cohort, 70% to 85% of patients were male, and the mean age was around 65 years with a range of roughly 20 to 79. Patients were allowed to have had prior anti-PD-1, anti-PD-L1 or anti-CTLA-4 therapy, and roughly 40% of the dose-escalation patients had been treated with checkpoint inhibitors. Three dose-escalation patients achieved partial responses, one with hepatocellular carcinoma and two with cutaneous melanoma. Peripheral TCRbeta sequencing was intended to test whether TCR sequence diversity was altered and clonal T-cell expansion was caused by ivuxolimab. The monotherapy dose-escalation portion (N of about 57 patients) of the phase I ivuxolimab trial is reported in the paper.

The trial excluded patients who had a history of autoimmune disease or were on systemic immunosuppression. Peripheral blood for TCR sequencing was collected from all dose cohorts at baseline, on cycle 4 day 1, and on cycle 7 day 1. The samples were taken from a phase I, first-in-human, multicenter, open-label dose-escalation trial of ivuxolimab. Adults with locally advanced or metastatic melanoma, renal cell carcinoma, hepatocellular carcinoma or head and neck squamous cell carcinoma were enrolled in the trial. Before TCR sequencing, CD4+ T cells and CD8+ T cells from peripheral blood were sorted into separate populations. In the case of this clone: Its binding antigen is unknown. One base away there is no much larger clone; base qualities are not given.

What the authors observed across the whole study: At doses of 0.1 to 3.0 mg/kg, clonal expansion of both CD4+ and CD8+ T cells in blood was seen between baseline and week 6. Which antigens the clonally expanded peripheral T cells were specific for was not determined. After ivuxolimab, more expanded clones were found on average in CD8+ T cells than in CD4+ T cells. In the 0.1-3.0 mg/kg groups, partial responders were among the patients with the lowest normalized peripheral clonal expansion, particularly in CD8+ T cells. Low levels of normalized T-cell clonal expansion were also seen in some nonresponding patients.

To sequence the TCRbeta CDR3 region, genomic DNA was isolated from the sorted cells. The immunoSEQ Assay was used to sequence the TCRbeta CDR3 regions. Imported from immuneACCESS, the table was reduced by TCRdb to in-frame sequences with V and J called. These copies leave out some clones; in studies compared against another copy, an unresolved V gene accounts for under half, and the cause of the remainder is not known. This sample comprises fewer than 100,000 clones, approximately 88% of them detected only once. Approximately 0.54% of the sample goes to the ten largest clones. Clipping removes 4 bases from V and 5 bases from J, with 6 as the unmatched junction base count. In the germline V gene, CDR1 corresponds to SGDLS and CDR2 to YYNGEE. The CDR3 contains 15 residues, cysteine and phenylalanine counted. The retained sequence is limited to the CDR3, 45 bases, with the frame set at the first base.

The sample in question was CD4+ or CD8+ T cells sorted from blood, obtained in a trial of the OX40 agonist ivuxolimab. This receptor was taken from an adult with an advanced solid tumor such as melanoma, head and neck, liver or kidney cancer. The rearrangement combines TRBV9 with TRBJ2-3, with 11 bases aligning to TRBD1. The DNA sequence is given as TGTGCCAGCAGCCGAGGGACAGGGGGAGAAGATACGCAGTATTTT. This gives the protein CASSRGTGGEDTQYF.